The entry that follows covers one T cell receptor beta chain sequence. The antigen is undetermined. The data were taken from a study of OX40 agonist ivuxolimab in advanced cancers. Broader study findings: By week 6 at 0.1 to 3.0 mg/kg, blood CD4+ and CD8+ T cells had expanded clonally. Determination of antigen specificity was not performed for the expanded peripheral T cells.

CDR1 is MNHNY, CDR2 SVGAGI, per germline (reference sequence). Deletions cut 7 bases from V and 1 base from J, with 8 bases between. The CDR3 has 13 residues. Assay used: immunoSEQ multiplex PCR; TCRdb lists only in-frame clones, some missing. The sample includes more than 55,000 clones, 89% of them seen just once. This chain connects TRBV6-6 to TRBJ1-3; D is undetermined. The sample was CD4+ or CD8+ T cells sorted from blood, taken in a trial of the OX40 agonist ivuxolimab. The receptor comes from an adult with an advanced solid tumor such as melanoma, head and neck, liver or kidney cancer. The CDR3 bases are TGTGCCAGCATCCGTTTTTCTGGAAACACCATATATTTT. It encodes CASIRFSGNTIYF.